This T cell receptor (beta chain) is from a study of blood T cell repertoires in COVID-19. Overall study context: Sites in the United States, Italy and Spain provided acute and convalescent COVID-19 samples. Sample material is recorded as cDNA or gDNA derived from T cells, B-cell-depleted T cells, or PBMCs.

Clones were sequenced by immunoSEQ multiplex PCR, and TCRdb holds only the in-frame ones, with some missing. The sample includes a few hundred thousand clones, 75% to 90% of them seen just once. This clone occurred once. The germline gives CDR1 MGHDK, CDR2 SYGVNS. V lost 3 bases and J lost 11; bases outside the gene matches: 8. The CDR3 has 15 residues. J is TRBJ1-6 and V is TRBV25-1, with 9 bases aligning to TRBD1. This TCR was sampled from a human donor in a cohort sampled during active COVID-19. Sequencing was performed on peripheral blood. In DNA, the CDR3 is TGTGCCAGCAGTGACCCGGGACAGGGAAGGACACCCCTCCACTTT. Amino acid sequence: CASSDPGQGRTPLHF.